Shown below are 30 T cell receptor beta chains from a single sample sequenced in a study of blood T cell repertoires in COVID-19. TCRdb's copy holds only in-frame clones and misses some; the assay was immunoSEQ multiplex PCR. Of about 54,000 clones in the sample, roughly four fifths are singletons; the top ten hold about 1.8%. The sample consisted of peripheral blood. The receptors originated from a woman aged 55-75 years with acute or convalescent COVID-19.

V and J are TRBV11-2 and TRBJ2-5; D is perhaps TRBD2 (5 bases). V lost 3 bases, J lost 1 base, and 12 bases lay in between. Germline V gene lookup returns CDR1 SGHAT and CDR2 FQNNGV. The CDR3 consists of 15 residues. CDR3 loop: CASSFFGSAQETQYF. The CDR3 nucleotides read TGTGCCAGCAGCTTTTTTGGGAGTGCCCAAGAGACCCAGTACTTC.

The table lists this clone with a few counts. The chain carries TRBV6-2 or TRBV6-3 and TRBJ1-3; a possible D gene is TRBD1 (5 bases). The CDR3 has 16 amino acids. Per germline, CDR1 MNHEY and CDR2 SVGEGT. V gave up 0 bases and J gave up 7 bases, with 16 bases separating them. CDR3 sequence (DNA): TGTGCCAGCAGTTACTCGCCGGGGGGACTTAGGAACACCATATATTTT. Translation: CASSYSPGGLRNTIYF.

The rearrangement joins TRBV7-2 to TRBJ2-1; the match to TRBD1 covers 8 bases. The length of the CDR3 is 15 residues. After removal of 5 bases from V and 3 bases from J, the junction contained 6 bases not matched to a gene. Germline lookup yields CDR1 SGHTA and CDR2 FQGNSA. CDR3 nucleotides: TGTGCCAGCAGCCGGGGACAGGAAAACTACAATGAGCAGTTCTTC. Protein: CASSRGQENYNEQFF.

The chain recombines TRBV23-1 with TRBJ2-2; the D gene is possibly TRBD1 (5 bases). TRBV23-1 is known as an ORF, though its function is uncertain. Trimming took 2 bases from V and 1 from J, leaving 20 bases between them. The CDR3 loop spans 19 amino acids. The CDR3 is CASSQVASFSGWNTGELFF. CDR3 DNA: TGCGCCAGCAGTCAAGTGGCTTCTTTTTCAGGGTGGAACACCGGGGAGCTGTTTTTT.

This sequence joins TRBV5-5 and TRBJ2-3; D unresolved. V was clipped by 0 bases and J by 2 bases, with 10 bases between them. Per the germline V gene, CDR1 is SGHKS and CDR2 is YYEKEE (reference sequence). CDR3 size: 15 residues. The CDR3 loop reads CASSLVAAATDTQYF. The DNA for the CDR3 is TGTGCCAGCAGCTTGGTGGCGGCAGCCACAGATACGCAGTATTTT.

CDR3 sequence (DNA): TGTGCCAGCAGCTTAAATCCGGGCACAGATACGCAGTATTTT. Its translation: CASSLNPGTDTQYF. This sequence joins TRBV7-3 and TRBJ2-3; no reliable D call. Germline V CDR1 and CDR2: SGHTA, FQGTGA. Trimming took 1 base from V and 1 from J, leaving 6 bases between them. The CDR3 is 14 residues long.

The rearrangement links TRBV12-3 or TRBV12-4 to TRBJ2-7; 7 nucleotides align to TRBD1. Trimming removed 8 bases from V and 4 bases from J; junction bases left unmatched: 8. The CDR3 extends over 13 amino acids. CDR3 in DNA: TGTGCCAGCTGGAAGGGGGCGGGTTACGAGCAGTACTTC. Translating gives CASWKGAGYEQYF.

This chain links TRBV3-1 (or the pseudogene TRBV3-2) with TRBJ1-2; D may be TRBD1 (6 bases). The germline V gene encodes CDR1 LGHDT and CDR2 YNNKEL (reference sequence). The length of the CDR3 is 15 residues. Trimming removed 1 base at V and 2 bases at J, with 11 bases between. The CDR3 nucleotides read TGTGCCAGCAGCCAAGTGGCAGGGGCCAACTATGGCTACACCTTC. Its translation is CASSQVAGANYGYTF.

The chain links TRBV18 to TRBJ1-1; D remains unclear. Germline-derived CDR1 and CDR2 are KGHSH and LQKENI. This CDR3 spans 15 amino acids. V was pared by 0 bases and J by 3 bases, with 11 bases between. This chain's CDR3 is CASSPPSGRYTEAFF. The CDR3 DNA is TGTGCCAGCTCACCACCCTCGGGAAGGTACACTGAAGCTTTCTTT.

The chain carries TRBV2 and TRBJ2-1; D may be TRBD2 (7 bases). Germline loops: CDR1 SNHLY, CDR2 FYNNEI. The CDR3 length is 16 residues. The V gene lost 7 bases and the J gene lost 8 bases, with 24 bases spanning the gap. CDR3 nucleotides: TGTGCCAGCACTCCCGAGGGGGACTACACGAAGGATGAGCAGTTCTTC. This sequence encodes CASTPEGDYTKDEQFF.

This clone was counted once. The gene calls are TRBV19 and TRBJ2-7, with 7 bases that match TRBD1. Germline V lookup: CDR1 LNHDA, CDR2 SQIVND (reference sequence). V dropped 5 bases and J dropped 6; count of bases not matched to a gene: 7. The CDR3 extends over 13 amino acids. The CDR3 bases are TGTGCCAGTAGTTCCTCGGGACAGCTCGAGCAGTACTTC. This encodes CASSSSGQLEQYF.

V and J are TRBV19 and TRBJ2-1, with 7 nucleotides matching TRBD1. The V segment lost 4 bases and the J segment 6 bases; nucleotides outside the gene matches: 9. There are 15 residues in the CDR3. The germline gives CDR1 LNHDA, CDR2 SQIVND (reference sequence). CDR3 sequence reads: CASSRTGAVGNEQFF. The CDR3 DNA is TGTGCCAGTAGTAGAACAGGGGCGGTTGGCAATGAGCAGTTCTTC. The complete variable domain, with remaining parts taken from reference TRBV19 and TRBJ2-1, reads DGGITQSPKYLFRKEGQNVTLSCEQNLNHDAMYWYRQDPGQGLRLIYYSQIVNDFQKGDIAEGYSVSREKKESFPLTVTSAQKNPTAFYLCASSRTGAVGNEQFFGPGTRLTVL.

This clone appeared a few times. The chain combines TRBV9 with TRBJ2-7, with 9 positions matching TRBD1. CDR3 length: 16 amino acids. The germline CDR1 and CDR2 sequences are SGDLS and YYNGEE. J gave up 4 bases and V 4 bases, and 12 bases lay outside the gene matches. The CDR3 DNA sequence: TGTGCCAGCAGCCCCCTCAGGGGGACAGGGCGTTACGAGCAGTACTTC. It translates to CASSPLRGTGRYEQYF.

V is TRBV3-1 (or the pseudogene TRBV3-2) and J is TRBJ2-1; 7 bases are shared with TRBD2. The V gene end was trimmed by 0 bases and the J gene end by 8 bases; junction bases not matched to a gene: 16. This CDR3 has 18 amino acids. From germline, CDR1 is LGHDT and CDR2 YNNKEL (reference sequence). The CDR3 sequence: CASSQEGFWSGVDYEQFF. DNA of the CDR3: TGTGCCAGCAGCCAAGAGGGTTTTTGGAGCGGGGTAGATTATGAGCAGTTCTTC.

The chain carries TRBV27 and TRBJ2-3; tentatively, D is TRBD1 (6 bases). The CDR3 sequence is 17 residues long. V was pared by 2 bases and J by 0 bases, with 15 bases between. CDR1 and CDR2 from the germline V gene are MNHEY and SMNVEV (reference sequence). The CDR3 loop is CASSLGGGGRSTDTQYF. DNA for the CDR3: TGTGCCAGCAGTTTAGGGGGTGGGGGCAGAAGCACAGATACGCAGTATTTT.

The chain recombines TRBV3-1 (or the pseudogene TRBV3-2) with TRBJ2-7; D not resolved. Deletions cut 1 base from V and 5 bases from J, with 9 bases between. This CDR3 comprises 13 residues. Per the germline V gene, CDR1 is LGHDT and CDR2 is YNNKEL (reference sequence). The CDR3 nucleotides read TGTGCCAGCAGCCAAGCCCTAAGTAACGAGCAGTACTTC. Its protein product is CASSQALSNEQYF.

J is TRBJ1-5 and V is TRBV2; 7 bases map to TRBD1. V gave up 5 bases and J gave up 7 bases; unmatched junction bases: 5. Germline assignment: CDR1 SNHLY and CDR2 FYNNEI. This CDR3 region has 13 residues. CDR3 sequence reads: CASSQQGQQPQHF. CDR3 in DNA: TGTGCCAGCAGTCAACAGGGGCAACAGCCCCAGCATTTT. The full variable domain, its missing parts supplied by reference TRBV2 and TRBJ1-5, is EPEVTQTPSHQVTQMGQEVILRCVPISNHLYFYWYRQILGQKVEFLVSFYNNEISEKSEIFDDQFSVERPDGSNFTLKIRSTKLEDSAMYFCASSQQGQQPQHFGDGTRLSIL.

The V call is TRBV20-1, the J call TRBJ2-3; D remains unclear. The CDR3 contains 11 residues. The germline V and J ends were trimmed by 4 bases and 0 bases, with 2 bases remaining between them. In germline, CDR1 is DFQATT, CDR2 SNEGSKA (reference sequence). This CDR3 reads CSATSTDTQYF. The CDR3 DNA sequence: TGCAGTGCTACTAGCACAGATACGCAGTATTTT.

CDR3 DNA sequence: TGTGCCAGCAGGCCAGACCCCGGGACACAAGCTTTCTTT. Its translation: CASRPDPGTQAFF. The chain is built from TRBV2 and TRBJ1-1, with D perhaps matching TRBD1 (6 bases). V lost 6 bases to trimming and J lost 9 bases, with 17 bases between them. Looked up from germline, CDR1 is SNHLY and CDR2 is FYNNEI. The CDR3 runs to 13 residues.

The V and J genes are TRBV27 and TRBJ1-1; TRBD1 might be the D (6 bases). The CDR3 spans 15 residues. Germline V lookup: CDR1 MNHEY, CDR2 SMNVEV (reference sequence). The V end was cut by 3 bases, the J end by 7 bases, with 18 bases between. CDR3 DNA: TGTGCCAGCAGTTTTAGGGGGACGGTCGCCAATGAAGCTTTCTTT. It is translated as CASSFRGTVANEAFF.

The chain couples TRBV2 to TRBJ1-5, with D unresolved. The germline V gene encodes CDR1 SNHLY and CDR2 FYNNEI. V was shortened by 8 bases and J by 6 bases, with 20 bases between the two germline ends. CDR3 size: 15 residues. This chain's CDR3 is CASVDGVLRSQPQHF. The CDR3 nucleotides are TGTGCCAGCGTGGACGGGGTTCTACGTAGTCAGCCCCAGCATTTT.

CDR3 protein: CASSYPPQAFF. The CDR3 coding sequence is TGTGCCAGCAGTTACCCCCCGCAGGCTTTCTTT. This rearrangement joins TRBV6-5 to TRBJ1-1; D is ambiguous. From germline, CDR1 is MNHEY and CDR2 SVGAGI. The CDR3 length is 11 residues. With 2 bases removed from V and 11 bases from J, the gap between germline ends came to 9 bases.

CDR3 nucleotide sequence: TGTGCCAGCAGTAGACAGGGCTTCGGCTACACCTTC. Translating gives CASSRQGFGYTF. The chain recombines TRBV7-6 with TRBJ1-2; TRBD1 agrees at 7 bases. V lost 6 bases to trimming and J lost 8 bases; unmatched junction nucleotides: 6. The CDR3 is 12 residues long. Germline V gene sequence: CDR1 SGHVS, CDR2 FNYEAQ.

V gene TRBV30 combines with J gene TRBJ1-1; 7 nucleotides align to TRBD1. After removal of 4 bases from V and 4 bases from J, the junction contained 6 bases not matched to a gene. This CDR3 is 13 amino acids long. The V gene's germline CDR1 is GTSNPN and CDR2 SVGIG (reference sequence). The chain's CDR3 is CAWTISGGTEAFF. CDR3 in DNA: TGTGCCTGGACCATTTCAGGGGGCACTGAAGCTTTCTTT.

This clone has more than one count but fewer than ten. The CDR3 nucleotides are TGCAGCGTCAACCGTGGACAGTTAGGTACCGGGGAGCTGTTTTTT. This encodes CSVNRGQLGTGELFF. V and J are TRBV29-1 and TRBJ2-2; D perhaps matches TRBD1 (6 bases). Germline V CDR1 and CDR2: SQVTM, ANQGSEA. Trimming took off 6 bases at V and 5 bases at J, with 19 bases between the two ends. The CDR3 is 15 amino acids.

This clone was observed once. The chain links TRBV5-1 to TRBJ1-1, with a possible D match to TRBD1 (5 bases). The length of the CDR3 is 14 residues. The ends were cut back, 0 bases at V and 5 bases at J, with 11 bases in the middle. Per germline, CDR1 SGHRS and CDR2 YFSETQ. CDR3 nucleotide sequence: TGCGCCAGCAGCTTGGCCCCTGGGGGGACTGAAGCTTTCTTT. Residues: CASSLAPGGTEAFF.

The chain employs TRBV5-1 and TRBJ1-2, with D possibly being TRBD1 (6 bases). The length of the CDR3 is 15 residues. In germline, CDR1 is SGHRS, CDR2 YFSETQ. V lost 0 bases to trimming and J lost 0 bases, with 9 bases between them. The CDR3 DNA sequence: TGCGCCAGCAGCTTGGACGGACAGCCTAACTATGGCTACACCTTC. It translates to CASSLDGQPNYGYTF. Complete variable domain (other parts from reference TRBV5-1 and TRBJ1-2): KAGVTQTPRYLIKTRGQQVTLSCSPISGHRSVSWYQQTPGQGLQFLFEYFSETQRNKGNFPGRFSGRQFSNSRSEMNVSTLELGDSALYLCASSLDGQPNYGYTFGSGTRLTVV.

The gene calls are TRBV7-9 and TRBJ2-7; D not resolved. CDR1 and CDR2 (germline): SEHNR, FQNEAQ (reference sequence). This CDR3 is built from 12 residues. V was pared by 1 base and J by 3 bases, with 4 bases between. CDR3 loop: CASSLGSYEQYF. The CDR3 nucleotides are TGTGCCAGCAGCTTAGGCAGCTACGAGCAGTACTTC. Together with reference TRBV7-9 and TRBJ2-7, the CDR3 gives the full variable domain: DTGVSQNPRHKITKRGQNVTFRCDPISEHNRLYWYRQTLGQGPEFLTYFQNEAQLEKSRLLSDRFSAERPKGSFSTLEIQRTEQGDSAMYLCASSLGSYEQYFGPGTRLTVT.

The genes are TRBV12-5 and TRBJ2-7; the match to TRBD2 covers 8 bases. Germline CDR1 reads LGHNT; CDR2 reads FRNRAP. V shed 6 bases, J shed 0 bases, and the junction held 7 bases outside the gene matches. This CDR3 is built from 15 residues. The CDR3 nucleotides are TGTGCTAGTGGCTTAGCGGGGTGGAGCTCCTACGAGCAGTACTTC. Translated, it gives CASGLAGWSSYEQYF.

The chain carries TRBV29-1 and TRBJ2-3; the D gene is possibly TRBD2 (6 bases). V was pared by 6 bases and J by 6 bases, with 19 bases between. The CDR3 is 14 amino acids. Germline CDR1 SQVTM, CDR2 ANQGSEA. Written as DNA, the CDR3 is TGCAGCGTCGCAGGAGGGCAGGGATGGGATACGCAGTATTTT. The encoded protein is CSVAGGQGWDTQYF.